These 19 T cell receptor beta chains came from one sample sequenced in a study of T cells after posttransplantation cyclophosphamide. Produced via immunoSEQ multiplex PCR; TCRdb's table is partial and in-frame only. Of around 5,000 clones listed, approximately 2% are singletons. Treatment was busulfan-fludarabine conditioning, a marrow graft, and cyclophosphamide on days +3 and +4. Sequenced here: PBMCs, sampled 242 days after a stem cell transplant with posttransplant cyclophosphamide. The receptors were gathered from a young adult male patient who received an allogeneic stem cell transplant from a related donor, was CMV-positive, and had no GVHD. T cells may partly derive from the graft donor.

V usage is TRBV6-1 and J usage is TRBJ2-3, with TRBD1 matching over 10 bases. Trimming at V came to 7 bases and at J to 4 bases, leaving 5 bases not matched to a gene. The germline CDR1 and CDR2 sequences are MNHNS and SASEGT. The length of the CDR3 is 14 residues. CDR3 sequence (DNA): TGTGCCAGCAATACGGGACAGGGGTCAGATACGCAGTATTTT. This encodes CASNTGQGSDTQYF.

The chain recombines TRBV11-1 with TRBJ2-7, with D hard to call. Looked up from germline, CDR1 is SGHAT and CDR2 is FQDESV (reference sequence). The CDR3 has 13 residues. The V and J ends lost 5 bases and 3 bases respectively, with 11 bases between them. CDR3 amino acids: CASSSLRGYEQYF. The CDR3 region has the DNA TGTGCCAGCAGCAGTTTACGCGGCTACGAGCAGTACTTC.

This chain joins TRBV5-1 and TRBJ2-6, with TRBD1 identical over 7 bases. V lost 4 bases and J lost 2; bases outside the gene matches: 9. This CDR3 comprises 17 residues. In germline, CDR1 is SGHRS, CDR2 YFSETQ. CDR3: CASSPWTGATGANVLTF. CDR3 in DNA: TGCGCCAGCAGCCCGTGGACAGGAGCGACTGGGGCCAACGTCCTGACTTTC.

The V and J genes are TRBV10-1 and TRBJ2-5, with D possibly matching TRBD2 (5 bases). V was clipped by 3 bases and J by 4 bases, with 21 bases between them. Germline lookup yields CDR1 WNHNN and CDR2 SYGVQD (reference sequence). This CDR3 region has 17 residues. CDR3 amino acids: CASSDEGGEGAPETQYF. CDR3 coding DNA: TGCGCCAGCAGTGACGAGGGCGGTGAAGGAGCCCCAGAGACCCAGTACTTC.

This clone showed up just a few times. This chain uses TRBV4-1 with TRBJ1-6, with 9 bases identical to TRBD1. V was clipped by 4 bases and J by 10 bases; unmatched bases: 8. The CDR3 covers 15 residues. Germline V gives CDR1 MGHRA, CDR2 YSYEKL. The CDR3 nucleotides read TGCGCCAGCAGCCCCCGGGACAGGGATGGGTCACCCCTCCACTTT. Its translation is CASSPRDRDGSPLHF.

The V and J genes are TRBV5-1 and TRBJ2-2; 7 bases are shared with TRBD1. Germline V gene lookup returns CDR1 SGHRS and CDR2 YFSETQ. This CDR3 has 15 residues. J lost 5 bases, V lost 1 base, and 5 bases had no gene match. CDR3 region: CASSLSQGSTGELFF. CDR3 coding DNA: TGCGCCAGCAGCTTGTCACAGGGGTCGACCGGGGAGCTGTTTTTT. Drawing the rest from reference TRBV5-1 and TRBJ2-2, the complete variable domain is KAGVTQTPRYLIKTRGQQVTLSCSPISGHRSVSWYQQTPGQGLQFLFEYFSETQRNKGNFPGRFSGRQFSNSRSEMNVSTLELGDSALYLCASSLSQGSTGELFFGEGSRLTVL.

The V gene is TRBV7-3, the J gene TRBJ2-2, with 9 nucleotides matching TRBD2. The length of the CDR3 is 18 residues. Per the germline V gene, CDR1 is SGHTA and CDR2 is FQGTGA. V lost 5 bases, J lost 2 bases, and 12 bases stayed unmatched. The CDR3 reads CASSPLGLAGTNTGELFF. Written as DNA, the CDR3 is TGTGCCAGCAGCCCGCTGGGGCTAGCGGGGACTAACACCGGGGAGCTGTTTTTT. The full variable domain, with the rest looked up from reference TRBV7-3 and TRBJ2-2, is GAGVSQTPSNKVTEKGKYVELRCDPISGHTALYWYRQSLGQGPEFLIYFQGTGAADDSGLPNDRFFAVRPEGSVSTLKIQRTERGDSAVYLCASSPLGLAGTNTGELFFGEGSRLTVL.

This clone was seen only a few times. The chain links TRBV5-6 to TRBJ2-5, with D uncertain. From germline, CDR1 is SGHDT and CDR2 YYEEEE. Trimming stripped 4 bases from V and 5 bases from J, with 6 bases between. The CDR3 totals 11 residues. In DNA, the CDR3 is TGTGCCAGCAGCCTAGATGAGACCCAGTACTTC. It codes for CASSLDETQYF.

CDR3 coding DNA: TGTGCCACCCGGGACAGAGAGAACACTGAAGCTTTCTTT. Translating it yields CATRDRENTEAFF. The chain recombines TRBV27 with TRBJ1-1, with 7 bases lining up with TRBD1. Germline V gene sequence: CDR1 MNHEY, CDR2 SMNVEV (reference sequence). The length of the CDR3 is 13 residues. Unmatched junction bases numbered 6, after V lost 10 bases and J lost 1 base.

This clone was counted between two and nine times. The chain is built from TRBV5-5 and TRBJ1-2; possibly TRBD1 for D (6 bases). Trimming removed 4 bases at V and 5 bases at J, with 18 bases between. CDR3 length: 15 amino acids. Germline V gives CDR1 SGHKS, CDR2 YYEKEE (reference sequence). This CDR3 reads CASSGSTGISYGYTF. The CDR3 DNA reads TGTGCCAGCAGCGGGTCGACAGGAATTTCTTATGGCTACACCTTC.

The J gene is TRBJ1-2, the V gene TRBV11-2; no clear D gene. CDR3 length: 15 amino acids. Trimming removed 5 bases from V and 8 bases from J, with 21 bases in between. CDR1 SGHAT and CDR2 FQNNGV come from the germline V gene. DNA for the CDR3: TGTGCCAGCAGCCCCCGGACTCCTGATTCGGGCGGCTACACCTTC. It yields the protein CASSPRTPDSGGYTF.

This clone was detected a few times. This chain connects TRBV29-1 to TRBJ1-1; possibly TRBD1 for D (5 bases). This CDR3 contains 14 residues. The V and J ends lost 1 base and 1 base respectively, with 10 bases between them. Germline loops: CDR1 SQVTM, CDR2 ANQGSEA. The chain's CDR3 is CSVEGGGANTEAFF. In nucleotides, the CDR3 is TGCAGCGTTGAAGGGGGGGGAGCGAACACTGAAGCTTTCTTT. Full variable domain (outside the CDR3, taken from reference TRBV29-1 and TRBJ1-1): SAVISQKPSRDICQRGTSLTIQCQVDSQVTMMFWYRQQPGQSLTLIATANQGSEATYESGFVIDKFPISRPNLTFSTLTVSNMSPEDSSIYLCSVEGGGANTEAFFGQGTRLTVV.

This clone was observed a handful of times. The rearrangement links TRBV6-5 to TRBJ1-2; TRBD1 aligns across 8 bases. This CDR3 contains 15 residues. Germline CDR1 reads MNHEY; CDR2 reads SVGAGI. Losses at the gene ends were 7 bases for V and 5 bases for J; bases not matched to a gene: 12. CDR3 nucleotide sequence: TGTGCCAGCACCCCGGCAGGGGGCGTTGTGTATGGCTACACCTTC. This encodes CASTPAGGVVYGYTF.

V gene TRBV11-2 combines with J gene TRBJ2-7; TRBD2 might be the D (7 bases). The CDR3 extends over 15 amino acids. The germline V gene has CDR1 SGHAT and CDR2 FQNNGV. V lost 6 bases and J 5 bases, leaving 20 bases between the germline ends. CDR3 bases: TGTGCCAGCAGAGTAGGGGGAGGGTGGTTGGACGAGCAGTACTTC. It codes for CASRVGGGWLDEQYF.

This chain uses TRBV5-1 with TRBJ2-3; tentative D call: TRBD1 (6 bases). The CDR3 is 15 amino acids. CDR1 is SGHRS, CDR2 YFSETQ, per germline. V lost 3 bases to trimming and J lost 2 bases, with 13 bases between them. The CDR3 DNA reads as TGCGCCAGCAGCTCCAGGGGCGAATTCACAGATACGCAGTATTTT. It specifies CASSSRGEFTDTQYF.

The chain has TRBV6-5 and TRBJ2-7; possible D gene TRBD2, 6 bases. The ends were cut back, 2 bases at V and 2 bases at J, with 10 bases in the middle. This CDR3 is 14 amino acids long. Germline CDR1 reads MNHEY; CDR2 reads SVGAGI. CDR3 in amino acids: CASSYAGLTYEQYF. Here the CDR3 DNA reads TGTGCCAGCAGTTACGCGGGACTCACCTACGAGCAGTACTTC.

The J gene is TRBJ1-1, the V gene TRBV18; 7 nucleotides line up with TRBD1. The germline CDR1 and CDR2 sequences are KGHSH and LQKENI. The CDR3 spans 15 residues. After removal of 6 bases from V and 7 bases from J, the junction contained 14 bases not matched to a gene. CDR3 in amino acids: CASSRTTGELGEAFF. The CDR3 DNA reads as TGTGCCAGCTCGCGGACAACAGGGGAATTGGGTGAAGCTTTCTTT.

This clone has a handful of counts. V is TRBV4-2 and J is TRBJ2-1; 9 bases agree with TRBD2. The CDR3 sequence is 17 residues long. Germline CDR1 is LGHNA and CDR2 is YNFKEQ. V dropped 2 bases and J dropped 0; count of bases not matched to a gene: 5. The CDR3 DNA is TGTGCCAGCAGCCAACCTAGCGGGGCCGACTCCTACAATGAGCAGTTCTTC. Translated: CASSQPSGADSYNEQFF.

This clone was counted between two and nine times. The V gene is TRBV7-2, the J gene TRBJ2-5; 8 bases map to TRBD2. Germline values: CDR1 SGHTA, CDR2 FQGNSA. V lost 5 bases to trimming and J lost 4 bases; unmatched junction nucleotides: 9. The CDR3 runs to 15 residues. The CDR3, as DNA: TGTGCCAGCAGCCTTATGGGAGCGGGAGCAGAGACCCAGTACTTC. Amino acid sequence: CASSLMGAGAETQYF.